Detailed here is one TCR beta chain. Its target antigen remains unknown. It has no much larger one-base neighbor in the sample; base qualities were not kept. The data derive from a study of OX40 agonist ivuxolimab in advanced cancers. A note on the overall study: Ivuxolimab was a fully human IgG2 agonistic monoclonal antibody targeting the costimulatory receptor OX40 (CD134). Intravenous ivuxolimab was administered to patients every 2 weeks at six dose levels: 0.01, 0.1, 0.3, 1.5, 3 and 10 mg/kg. Of the approximately 50 patients in dose escalation, some 19 had hepatocellular carcinoma, roughly 15 had melanoma, 9 had renal cell carcinoma and 9 had head and neck cancer. A male proportion of around 81% and a mean age of approximately 60 years, ranging from 23 to 79, were recorded for the dose-escalation cohort. Patients were allowed to have had prior anti-PD-1, anti-PD-L1 or anti-CTLA-4 therapy, and 30% to 50% of the dose-escalation patients had previously received checkpoint inhibitors. Partial responses occurred in three dose-escalation patients: two with cutaneous melanoma and one with hepatocellular carcinoma. The purpose of peripheral TCRbeta sequencing was to test whether ivuxolimab changed TCR sequence diversity and led to clonal T-cell expansion. The paper describes the monotherapy dose-escalation part (N = 52 patients) of the phase I trial of ivuxolimab.

Including the terminal cysteine and phenylalanine, the CDR3 comprises 13 residues. Only the CDR3 part of the read is kept: 39 bases, read in frame from the first base. V gives up 6 bases and J gives up 2 bases, and the segment between their germline ends measures 10 bases. CDR1 MNHEY and CDR2 SVGAGI were looked up in the germline V gene. For sequencing of the TCRbeta CDR3 region, genomic DNA was extracted from the sorted cells. TCRbeta CDR3 regions were sequenced using the immunoSEQ Assay. TCRdb limited this immuneACCESS table to in-frame rearrangements with V and J called. A share of clones is missing; checked studies link under half to unresolved V genes, and the rest is unexplained. This sample comprises about 93,000 clones, about 92% of them detected only once. 0.45% to 0.55% of the sample goes to the ten largest clones. The trial excluded patients who had a history of autoimmune disease or who were on systemic immunosuppression. Peripheral blood for TCR sequencing was drawn from every dose cohort at baseline, at cycle 4 day 1 and at cycle 7 day 1. The samples were drawn from a first-in-human, open-label, multicenter phase I dose-escalation trial of ivuxolimab. Adults with locally advanced or metastatic head and neck squamous cell, hepatocellular, melanoma or renal cell carcinoma were enrolled in the trial. CD4+ and CD8+ T cells were sorted separately from peripheral blood before TCR sequencing.

Here is what the overall study found, with its caveats: In the 0.1-3.0 mg/kg groups, partial responders had among the lowest normalized peripheral clonal expansion, particularly in CD8+ T cells. After ivuxolimab, CD8+ T cells had more expanded clones than CD4+ T cells on average. At doses of 0.1 to 3.0 mg/kg, clonal expansion of both CD4+ and CD8+ blood T cells was observed from baseline to week 6. The antigen specificity of the clonally expanded peripheral T cells was not determined. Low levels of normalized T-cell clonal expansion were also shown by some nonresponding patients.

This sequence uses TRBV6-5 and TRBJ1-2; TRBD1 might be the D gene, on 6 matching bases. The clonotype comes from an adult with an advanced solid tumor such as melanoma, head and neck, liver or kidney cancer. Sequencing was performed on CD4+ or CD8+ T cells sorted from blood, taken in a trial of the OX40 agonist ivuxolimab. The CDR3 protein is CASRFDRNYGYTF. The DNA sequence is TGTGCCAGCAGATTCGACAGGAACTATGGCTACACCTTC.